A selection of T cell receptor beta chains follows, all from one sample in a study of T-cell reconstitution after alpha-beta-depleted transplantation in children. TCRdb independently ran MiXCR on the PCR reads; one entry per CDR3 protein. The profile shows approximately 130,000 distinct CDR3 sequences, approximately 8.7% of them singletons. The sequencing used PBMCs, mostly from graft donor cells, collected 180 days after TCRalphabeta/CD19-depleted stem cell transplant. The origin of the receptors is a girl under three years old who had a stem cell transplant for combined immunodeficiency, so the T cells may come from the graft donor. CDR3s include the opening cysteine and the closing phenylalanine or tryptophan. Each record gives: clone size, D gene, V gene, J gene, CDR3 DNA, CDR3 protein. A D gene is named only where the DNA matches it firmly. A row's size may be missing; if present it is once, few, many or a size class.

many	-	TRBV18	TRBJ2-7	TGTGCCAGCTCACCACGGCAGGGGAGCCCCTACGAGCAGTACTTC	CASSPRQGSPYEQYF
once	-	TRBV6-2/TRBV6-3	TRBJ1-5	TGTGCCAGCAGTTCCCGGGCGTCTAGCAATCAGCCCCAGCATTTT	CASSSRASSNQPQHF
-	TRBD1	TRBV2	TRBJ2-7	TGTGCCAGCAGGCCAAAGGGACAGGGCTCCTACGAGCAGTACTTC	CASRPKGQGSYEQYF
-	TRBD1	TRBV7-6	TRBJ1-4	TGTGCCAGCACTACGGACAGGGTTGTTGAAAAACTGTTTTTT	CASTTDRVVEKLFF
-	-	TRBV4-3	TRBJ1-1	TGCGCCAGCAGCCAAGATCTAGGGGTCGGAAAAACTGAAGCTTTCTTT	CASSQDLGVGKTEAFF
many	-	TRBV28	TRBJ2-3	TGTGCCAGCAGTTTAAGGCGGACAGTTACAGATACGCAGTATTTT	CASSLRRTVTDTQYF
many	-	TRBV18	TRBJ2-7	TGTGCCAGCAGCCCAGGGTACGAGCAGTACTTC	CASSPGYEQYF
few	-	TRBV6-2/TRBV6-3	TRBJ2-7	TGTGCCAGCATTAACAGGGCTTCCTACGAGCAGTACTTC	CASINRASYEQYF
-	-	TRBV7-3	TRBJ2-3	TGTGCCAGCAGCTTAACGGCCGTTGGCTCAGATACGCAGTATTTT	CASSLTAVGSDTQYF
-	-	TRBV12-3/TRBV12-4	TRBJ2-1	TGTGCCAGCAGTTTACCCCCGGGGAATGAGCAGTTCTTC	CASSLPPGNEQFF
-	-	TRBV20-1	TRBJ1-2	TGCAGTGCTACTACTGGATATGGCTACACCTTC	CSATTGYGYTF
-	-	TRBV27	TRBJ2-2	TGTGCCAGCAGTCTCGGGACTTTCTTGAACACCGGGGAGCTGTTTTTT	CASSLGTFLNTGELFF
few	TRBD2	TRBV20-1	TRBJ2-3	TGCAGTGCTAGAGACCCGGGACTATCGGCAGATACGCAGTATTTT	CSARDPGLSADTQYF
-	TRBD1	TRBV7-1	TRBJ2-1	TGTGCCAGCAGCTCCCCGGGACAGGGTCGAAATGAGCAGTTCTTC	CASSSPGQGRNEQFF
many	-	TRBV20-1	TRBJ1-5	TGCAGTGCTAGTGGGCAGGGGATGGGCAATCAGCCCCAGCATTTT	CSASGQGMGNQPQHF
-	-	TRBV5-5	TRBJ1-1	TGTGCCAGCAGCTCTACAAGCGTTGGGTACACTGAAGCTTTCTTT	CASSSTSVGYTEAFF
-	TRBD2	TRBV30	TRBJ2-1	TGTGCCTGGAAGGGCGGGGGGGAAGGTGAGCAGTTCTTC	CAWKGGGEGEQFF
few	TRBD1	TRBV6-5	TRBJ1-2	TGTGCCAGCCGGACAGGGGTTGGCTACACCTTC	CASRTGVGYTF
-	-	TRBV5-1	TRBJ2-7	TGCGCCATCCTGGGGCTCGGCCGGAGCTGCCACGAGCAGTACTTC	CAILGLGRSCHEQYF
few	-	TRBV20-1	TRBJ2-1	TGCAGTGCTAGTTCCGCCTTCTGGGGGAATGAGCAGTTCTTC	CSASSAFWGNEQFF
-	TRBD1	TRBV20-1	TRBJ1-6	TGCAGTGCTAGGGGGACAGGGGGAAATTCACCCCTCCACTTT	CSARGTGGNSPLHF
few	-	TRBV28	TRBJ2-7	TGTGCCAGCAGTCCAGTCCGGGTACTAGTGGACGAGCAGTACTTC	CASSPVRVLVDEQYF
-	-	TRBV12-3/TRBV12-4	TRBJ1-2	TGTGCCAGCAGTTTGGGCAGGCCGGGTTGGGAGGGCTACACCTTC	CASSLGRPGWEGYTF
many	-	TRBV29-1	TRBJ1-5	TGCAGCGTTGTAGGTGGGGGCAATCAGCCCCAGCATTTT	CSVVGGGNQPQHF
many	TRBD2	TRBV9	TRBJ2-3	TGTGCCAGCAGCGTAGCGGCTAGCGGGGCGATAGATACGCAGTATTTT	CASSVAASGAIDTQYF
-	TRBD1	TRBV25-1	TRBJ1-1	TGTGCCAGCAAGACAGGGGAGGAAGCTTTCTTT	CASKTGEEAFF
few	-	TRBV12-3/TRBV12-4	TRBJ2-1	TGTGCCAGCAGTCCTCCACGCAGGGGCTCCTACAATGAGCAGTTCTTC	CASSPPRRGSYNEQFF